This T cell receptor beta chain was sequenced for a study of OX40 agonist ivuxolimab in advanced cancers. Turning to the overall study: The costimulatory receptor OX40 (CD134) was targeted by ivuxolimab, a fully human IgG2 agonistic monoclonal antibody. Intravenous ivuxolimab was administered to patients every 2 weeks at six dose levels: 0.01, 0.1, 0.3, 1.5, 3 and 10 mg/kg. Of the roughly 52 dose-escalation patients, hepatocellular carcinoma was present in approximately 20, melanoma in approximately 15, renal cell carcinoma in 9 and head and neck cancer in 9. A male proportion of 82.7% and a mean age of around 60 years, ranging from roughly 23 to 90, were recorded for the dose-escalation cohort. Prior anti-PD-1, anti-PD-L1 or anti-CTLA-4 therapy was permitted, and checkpoint inhibitors had been received by roughly two fifths of dose-escalation patients. Partial responses occurred in three dose-escalation patients: two with cutaneous melanoma and one with hepatocellular carcinoma. The purpose of peripheral TCRbeta sequencing was to test whether ivuxolimab changed TCR sequence diversity and led to clonal T-cell expansion. The paper describes the monotherapy dose-escalation part (N ≈ 51 patients) of the phase I trial of ivuxolimab.

Genomic DNA was extracted from sorted cells for sequencing of the TCRbeta CDR3 region. TCRbeta CDR3 regions were sequenced using the immunoSEQ Assay. Sourced from immuneACCESS, this table was stored by TCRdb with only in-frame sequences that have V and J called. A share of the clones is absent; for the studies checked, an unresolved V gene accounts for under half, and the remainder has no known explanation. For this sample there are tens of thousands of clones; roughly 87% appear just once. Of the sample, under 20% falls within the top ten clones. Trimming costs V 0 bases and J 5 bases, and their ends lie 13 bases apart. Including the terminal cysteine and phenylalanine, the CDR3 comprises 15 residues. The kept DNA is CDR3 alone, 45 bases in frame from the first base. The germline V gene yields MGHRA for CDR1 and YSYEKL for CDR2. Patients with autoimmune disease history or receiving systemic immunosuppression were excluded from the trial. Peripheral blood for TCR sequencing was drawn from every dose cohort at baseline, at cycle 4 day 1 and at cycle 7 day 1. Samples were obtained from an open-label, multicenter, first-in-human phase I dose-escalation trial of ivuxolimab. The trial enrolled adults with locally advanced or metastatic head and neck squamous cell, hepatocellular, melanoma or renal cell carcinoma. Before TCR sequencing, CD4+ T cells and CD8+ T cells were sorted from peripheral blood as separate populations.

Concerning this clone: Its recognized antigen is unknown. Base-call qualities are not available, and no considerably larger clone is one nucleotide away.

Study-wide findings and limitations: Low levels of normalized T-cell clonal expansion were also seen in some nonresponding patients. After ivuxolimab, more expanded clones were found on average in CD8+ T cells than in CD4+ T cells. At doses of 0.1 to 3.0 mg/kg, clonal expansion of both CD4+ and CD8+ blood T cells was observed from baseline to week 6. In partial responders in the 0.1-3.0 mg/kg groups, normalized peripheral clonal expansion was found to be among the lowest, especially among CD8+ T cells. Antigen specificity was not determined for the clonally expanded peripheral T cells.

The chain is encoded by TRBV4-1 joined to TRBJ2-5; the D gene is unclear. This sequence was found in an adult with an advanced solid tumor such as melanoma, head and neck, liver or kidney cancer. The input for sequencing was CD4+ or CD8+ T cells sorted from blood, taken in a trial of the OX40 agonist ivuxolimab. CDR3 protein: CASSQEGTHMETQYF. The DNA sequence is given as TGCGCCAGCAGCCAAGAGGGAACACATATGGAGACCCAGTACTTC.